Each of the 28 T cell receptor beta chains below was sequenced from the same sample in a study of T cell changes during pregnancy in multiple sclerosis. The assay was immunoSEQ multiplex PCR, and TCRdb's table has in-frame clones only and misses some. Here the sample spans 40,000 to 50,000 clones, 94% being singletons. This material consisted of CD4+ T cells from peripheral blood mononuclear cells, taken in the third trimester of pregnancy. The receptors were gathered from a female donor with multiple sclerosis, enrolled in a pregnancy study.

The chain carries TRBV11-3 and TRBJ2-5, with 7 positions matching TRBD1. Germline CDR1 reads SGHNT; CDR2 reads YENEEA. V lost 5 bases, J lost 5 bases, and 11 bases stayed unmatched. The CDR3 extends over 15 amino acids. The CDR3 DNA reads TGTGCCAGCAGCCCCTCGGGACAGATGATTGAGACCCAGTACTTC. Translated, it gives CASSPSGQMIETQYF. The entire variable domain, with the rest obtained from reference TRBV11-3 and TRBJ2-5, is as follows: EAGVVQSPRYKIIEKKQPVAFWCNPISGHNTLYWYLQNLGQGPELLIRYENEEAVDDSQLPKDRFSAERLKGVDSTLKIQPAELGDSAVYLCASSPSGQMIETQYFGPGTRLLVL.

Here the CDR3 reads CASSKTGGRANTEAFF. DNA of the CDR3: TGTGCCAGCAGTAAAACGGGAGGCAGGGCGAACACTGAAGCTTTCTTT. The chain couples TRBV6-6 to TRBJ1-1; D possibly corresponds to TRBD1 (5 bases). Trimming stripped 5 bases from V and 1 base from J, with 17 bases between. This CDR3 spans 16 amino acids. Per germline, CDR1 MNHNY and CDR2 SVGAGI (reference sequence).

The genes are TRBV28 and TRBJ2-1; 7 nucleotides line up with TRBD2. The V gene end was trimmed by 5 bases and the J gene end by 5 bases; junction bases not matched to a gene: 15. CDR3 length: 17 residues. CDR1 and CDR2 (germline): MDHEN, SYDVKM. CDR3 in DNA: TGTGCCAGCAGTCCCCTTCGGTATCGCGGGAGTCACAATGAGCAGTTCTTC. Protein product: CASSPLRYRGSHNEQFF.

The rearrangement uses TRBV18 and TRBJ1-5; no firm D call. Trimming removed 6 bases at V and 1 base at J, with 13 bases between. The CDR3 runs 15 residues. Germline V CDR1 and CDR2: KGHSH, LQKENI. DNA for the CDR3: TGTGCCAGCTCCCAGAACACCGCAAGCAATCAGCCCCAGCATTTT. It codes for CASSQNTASNQPQHF.

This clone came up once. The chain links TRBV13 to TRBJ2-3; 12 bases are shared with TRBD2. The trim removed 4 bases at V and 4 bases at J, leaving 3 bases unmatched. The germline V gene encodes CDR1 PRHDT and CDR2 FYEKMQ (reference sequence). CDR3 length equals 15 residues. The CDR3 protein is CASSSSSGGADTQYF. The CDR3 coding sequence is TGTGCCAGCAGCTCGTCTAGCGGGGGGGCAGATACGCAGTATTTT.

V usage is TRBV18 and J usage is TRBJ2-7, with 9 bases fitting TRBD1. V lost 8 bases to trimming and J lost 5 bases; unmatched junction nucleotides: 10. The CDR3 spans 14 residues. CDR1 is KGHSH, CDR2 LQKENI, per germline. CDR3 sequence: CASRRGQGTNEQYF. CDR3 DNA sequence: TGTGCCAGCCGACGGGGACAGGGTACGAACGAGCAGTACTTC.

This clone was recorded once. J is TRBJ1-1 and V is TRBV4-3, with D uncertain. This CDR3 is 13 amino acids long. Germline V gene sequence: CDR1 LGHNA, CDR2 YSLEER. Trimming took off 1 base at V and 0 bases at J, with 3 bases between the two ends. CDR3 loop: CASSQVMNTEAFF. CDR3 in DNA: TGCGCCAGCAGCCAAGTAATGAACACTGAAGCTTTCTTT.

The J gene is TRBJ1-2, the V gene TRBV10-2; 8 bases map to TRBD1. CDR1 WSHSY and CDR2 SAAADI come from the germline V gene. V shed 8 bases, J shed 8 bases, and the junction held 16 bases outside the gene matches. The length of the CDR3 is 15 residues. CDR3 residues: CASSSSPDRGYGYTF. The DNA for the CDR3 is TGCGCCAGCTCGTCCTCTCCTGACAGGGGATACGGCTACACCTTC.

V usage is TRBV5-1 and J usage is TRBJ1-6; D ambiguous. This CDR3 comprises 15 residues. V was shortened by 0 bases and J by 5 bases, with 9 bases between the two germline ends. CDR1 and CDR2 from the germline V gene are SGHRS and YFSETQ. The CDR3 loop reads CASSLVPTDNSPLHF. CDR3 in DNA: TGCGCCAGCAGCTTGGTGCCTACCGATAATTCACCCCTCCACTTT.

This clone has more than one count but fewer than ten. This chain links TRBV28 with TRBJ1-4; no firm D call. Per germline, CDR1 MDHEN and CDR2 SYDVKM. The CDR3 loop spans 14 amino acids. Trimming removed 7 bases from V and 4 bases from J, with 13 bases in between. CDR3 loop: CASNPGGLNEKLFF. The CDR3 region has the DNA TGTGCCAGCAACCCCGGCGGGCTTAATGAAAAACTGTTTTTT.

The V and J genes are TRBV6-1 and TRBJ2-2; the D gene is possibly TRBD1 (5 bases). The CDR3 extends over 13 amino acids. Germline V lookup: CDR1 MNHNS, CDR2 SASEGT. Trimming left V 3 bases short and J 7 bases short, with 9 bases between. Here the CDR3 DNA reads TGTGCCAGCAGTGAGGGGCCCTACGGGGAGCTGTTTTTT. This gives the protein CASSEGPYGELFF.

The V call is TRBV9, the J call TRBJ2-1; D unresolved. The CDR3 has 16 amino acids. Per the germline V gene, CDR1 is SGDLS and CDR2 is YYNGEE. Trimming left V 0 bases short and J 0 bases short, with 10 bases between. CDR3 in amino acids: CASSVGPFPSYNEQFF. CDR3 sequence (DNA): TGTGCCAGCAGCGTAGGTCCGTTTCCCTCCTACAATGAGCAGTTCTTC.

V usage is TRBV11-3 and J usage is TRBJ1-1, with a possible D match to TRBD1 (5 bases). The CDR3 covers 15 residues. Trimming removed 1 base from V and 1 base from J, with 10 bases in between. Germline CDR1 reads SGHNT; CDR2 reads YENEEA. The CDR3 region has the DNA TGTGCCAGCAGCTTAGTAGGGGCAGCGAACACTGAAGCTTTCTTT. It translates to CASSLVGAANTEAFF.

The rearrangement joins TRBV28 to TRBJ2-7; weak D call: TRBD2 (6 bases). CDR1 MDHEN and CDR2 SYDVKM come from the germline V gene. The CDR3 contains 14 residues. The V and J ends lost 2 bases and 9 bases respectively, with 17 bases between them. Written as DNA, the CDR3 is TGTGCCAGCAGTTTAGACGTCGGGGGTTTCCGGCAGTACTTC. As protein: CASSLDVGGFRQYF.

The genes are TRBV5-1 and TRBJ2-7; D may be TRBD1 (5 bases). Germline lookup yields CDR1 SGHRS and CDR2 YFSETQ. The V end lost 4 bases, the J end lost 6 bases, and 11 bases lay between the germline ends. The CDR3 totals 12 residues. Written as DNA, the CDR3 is TGCGCCAGCAGCCTGGACATCGCCGAGCAGTACTTC. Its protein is CASSLDIAEQYF.

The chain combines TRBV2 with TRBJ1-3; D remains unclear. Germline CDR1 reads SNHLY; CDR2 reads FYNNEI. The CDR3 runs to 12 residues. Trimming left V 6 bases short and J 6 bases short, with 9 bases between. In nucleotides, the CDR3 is TGTGCCAGCAGGAGACAAGAAAACACCATATATTTT. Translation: CASRRQENTIYF.

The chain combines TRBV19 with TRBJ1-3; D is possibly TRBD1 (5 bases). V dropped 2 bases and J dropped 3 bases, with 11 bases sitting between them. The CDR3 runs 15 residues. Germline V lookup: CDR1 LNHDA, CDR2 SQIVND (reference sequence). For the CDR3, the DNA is TGTGCCAGTAGTATAACTTCGACAGTTGGAAACACCATATATTTT. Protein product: CASSITSTVGNTIYF.

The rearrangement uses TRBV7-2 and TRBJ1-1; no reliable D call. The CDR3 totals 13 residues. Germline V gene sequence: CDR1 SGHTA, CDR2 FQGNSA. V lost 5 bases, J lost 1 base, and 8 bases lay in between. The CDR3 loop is CASSLERNTEAFF. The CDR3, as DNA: TGTGCCAGCAGCCTGGAGCGGAACACTGAAGCTTTCTTT.

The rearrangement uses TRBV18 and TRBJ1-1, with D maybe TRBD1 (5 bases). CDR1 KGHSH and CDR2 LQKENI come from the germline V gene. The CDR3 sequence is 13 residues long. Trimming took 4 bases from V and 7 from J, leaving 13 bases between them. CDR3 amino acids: CASSLALDSEAFF. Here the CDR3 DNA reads TGTGCCAGCTCACTAGCCCTAGACAGTGAAGCTTTCTTT.

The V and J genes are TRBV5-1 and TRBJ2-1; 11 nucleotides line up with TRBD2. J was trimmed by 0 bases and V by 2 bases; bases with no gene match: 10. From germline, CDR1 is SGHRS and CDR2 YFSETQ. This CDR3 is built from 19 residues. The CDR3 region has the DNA TGCGCCAGCAGCTTTAAGCCGGGACTAGCGGAGAGCTCCTACAATGAGCAGTTCTTC. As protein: CASSFKPGLAESSYNEQFF.

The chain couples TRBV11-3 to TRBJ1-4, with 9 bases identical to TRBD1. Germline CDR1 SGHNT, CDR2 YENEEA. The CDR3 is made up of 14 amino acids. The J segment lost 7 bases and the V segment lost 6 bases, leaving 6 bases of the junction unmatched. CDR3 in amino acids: CASRPQGAGEKLFF. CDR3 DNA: TGTGCCAGCAGACCACAGGGGGCAGGTGAAAAACTGTTTTTT.

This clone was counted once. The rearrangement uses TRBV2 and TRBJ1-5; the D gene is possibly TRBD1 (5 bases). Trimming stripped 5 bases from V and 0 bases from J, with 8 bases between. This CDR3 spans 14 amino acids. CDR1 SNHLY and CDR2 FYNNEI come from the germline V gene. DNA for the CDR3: TGTGCCAGCAGTCCGACAGTTAGCAATCAGCCCCAGCATTTT. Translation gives CASSPTVSNQPQHF.

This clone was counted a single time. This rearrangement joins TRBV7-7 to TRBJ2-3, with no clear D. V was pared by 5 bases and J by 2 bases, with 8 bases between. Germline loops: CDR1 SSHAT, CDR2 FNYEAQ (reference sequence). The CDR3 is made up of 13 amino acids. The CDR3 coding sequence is TGTGCCAGCAGCATGGGCACCACAGATACGCAGTATTTT. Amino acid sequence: CASSMGTTDTQYF.

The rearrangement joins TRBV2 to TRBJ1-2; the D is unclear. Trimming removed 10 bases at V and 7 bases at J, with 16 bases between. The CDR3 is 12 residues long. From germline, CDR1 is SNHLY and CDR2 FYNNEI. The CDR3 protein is CAIGGGWGGYTF. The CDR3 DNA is TGTGCCATCGGTGGAGGGTGGGGTGGCTACACCTTC.

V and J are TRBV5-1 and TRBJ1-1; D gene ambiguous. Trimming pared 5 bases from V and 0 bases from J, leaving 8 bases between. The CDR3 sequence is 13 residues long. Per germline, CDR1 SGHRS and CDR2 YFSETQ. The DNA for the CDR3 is TGCGCCAGCAGGTCGGGGTTGAACACTGAAGCTTTCTTT. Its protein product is CASRSGLNTEAFF. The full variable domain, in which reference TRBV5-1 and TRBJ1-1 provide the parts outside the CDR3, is KAGVTQTPRYLIKTRGQQVTLSCSPISGHRSVSWYQQTPGQGLQFLFEYFSETQRNKGNFPGRFSGRQFSNSRSEMNVSTLELGDSALYLCASRSGLNTEAFFGQGTRLTVV.

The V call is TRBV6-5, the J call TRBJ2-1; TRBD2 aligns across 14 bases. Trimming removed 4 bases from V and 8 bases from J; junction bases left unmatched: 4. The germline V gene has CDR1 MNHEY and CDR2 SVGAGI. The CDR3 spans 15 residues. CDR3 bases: TGTGCCAGCAGTTTAAGACTAGCGGGGGGGGATGAGCAGTTCTTC. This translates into CASSLRLAGGDEQFF.

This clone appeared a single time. The DNA of the CDR3 is TGTGCCAGCAGCCAAGGGGTCAGGTTGAGAAACGACATTCAGTACTTC. It yields the protein CASSQGVRLRNDIQYF. V is TRBV14 and J is TRBJ2-4; D is undetermined. CDR3 length: 16 residues. Germline CDR1 SGHDN, CDR2 FVKESK. V was trimmed by 1 base and J by 8 bases, leaving 18 bases between them.

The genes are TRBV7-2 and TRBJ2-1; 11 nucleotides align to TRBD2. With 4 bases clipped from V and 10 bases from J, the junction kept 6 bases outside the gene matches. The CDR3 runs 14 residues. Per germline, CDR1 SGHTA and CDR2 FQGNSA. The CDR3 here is CASSSLAGGREQFF. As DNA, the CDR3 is TGTGCCAGCAGCTCGCTAGCGGGAGGTCGCGAGCAGTTCTTC.